The 17 T cell receptor beta chains given below trace back to one sample, sequenced in a study of T-cell reconstitution after alpha-beta-depleted transplantation in children. Unique molecular identifiers were incorporated when the TCRbeta library was constructed. TCRdb analysed the PCR reads with MiXCR anew, one entry per CDR3 protein. The data show about 980,000 distinct CDR3 sequences, less than 30% seen once. The starting material was PBMCs, mostly from graft donor cells, obtained 360 days after TCRalphabeta/CD19-depleted stem cell transplant. The receptors were gathered from a boy younger than two who had a stem cell transplant for SCID, so the T cells may come from the graft donor.

This clonotype was detected a few times. V usage is TRBV12-3 or TRBV12-4 and J usage is TRBJ1-1, with 10 bases lining up with TRBD1. Trimming cost V 3 bases and J 5 bases; bases outside gene matches: 3. CDR3 length: 14 amino acids. CDR3 region: CASSFGTGVTEAFF. The CDR3 bases are TGTGCCAGCAGTTTTGGGACAGGGGTTACTGAAGCTTTCTTT.

The chain joins TRBV6-6 to TRBJ2-7, with D perhaps matching TRBD1 or TRBD2 (5 bases each). CDR3 length equals 13 residues. Between the trimmed V and J ends, which lost 2 bases and 3 bases, there was a span of 8 bases. Germline V CDR1 and CDR2: MNHNY, SVGAGI (reference sequence). The CDR3 DNA is TGTGCCAGCAGTTACCGGGACGGCTACGAGCAGTACTTC. Translating gives CASSYRDGYEQYF.

The rearrangement uses TRBV12-3 or TRBV12-4 and TRBJ2-1, with 7 nucleotides matching TRBD2. V shed 5 bases and J 6 bases; nucleotides not matched to a gene: 10. The CDR3 sequence is 15 residues long. Written as DNA, the CDR3 is TGTGCCAGCAGTATTCGGGGGGTAGGGTTCAATGAGCAGTTCTTC. Translating gives CASSIRGVGFNEQFF.

This sequence joins TRBV12-3 or TRBV12-4 and TRBJ2-5, with 7 bases fitting TRBD1. The CDR3 runs 14 residues. V lost 5 bases to trimming and J lost 3 bases; unmatched junction nucleotides: 6. CDR3: CASSPPGQKETQYF. CDR3 bases: TGTGCCAGCAGTCCCCCGGGACAGAAAGAGACCCAGTACTTC.

The chain recombines TRBV2 with TRBJ2-2, with 8 bases lining up with TRBD1. This CDR3 has 14 amino acids. The germline V gene encodes CDR1 SNHLY and CDR2 FYNNEI. V lost 6 bases and J lost 5; bases outside the gene matches: 5. The CDR3 is CASRWTGMTGELFF. The CDR3 DNA follows: TGTGCCAGCAGATGGACAGGGATGACCGGGGAGCTGTTTTTT.

The chain has TRBV5-1 and TRBJ1-6; 7 bases fit TRBD1. V lost 5 bases to trimming and J lost 9 bases; unmatched junction nucleotides: 8. The CDR3 extends over 14 amino acids. Germline CDR1 SGHRS, CDR2 YFSETQ. CDR3 residues: CASRRGPRGSPLHF. In nucleotides, the CDR3 is TGCGCCAGCAGAAGGGGGCCAAGAGGTTCACCCCTCCACTTT.

In this sample, this clonotype turned up a few times. This chain links TRBV12-3 or TRBV12-4 with TRBJ2-3, with TRBD2 matching over 14 bases. Germline trimming cut 3 bases from V and 4 bases from J; bases unmatched to any gene: 9. The CDR3 runs to 18 residues. In DNA, the CDR3 is TGTGCCAGCAGTTTCCATCTGACTAGCGGGGGGGCGGCAGATACGCAGTATTTT. Its translation: CASSFHLTSGGAADTQYF.

Here the CDR3 reads CASSQGPYSGNTIYF. CDR3 coding DNA: TGTGCCAGCAGCCAAGGGCCGTACTCTGGAAACACCATATATTTT. This sequence joins TRBV3-1 and TRBJ1-3; D is ambiguous. The CDR3 runs 15 residues. Germline-derived CDR1 and CDR2 are LGHDT and YNNKEL (reference sequence). V lost 1 base and J lost 0, with 7 bases in between. Based on the CDR3 plus reference TRBV3-1 and TRBJ1-3, the full variable domain is DTAVSQTPKYLVTQMGNDKSIKCEQNLGHDTMYWYKQDSKKFLKIMFSYNNKELIINETVPNRFSPKSPDKAHLNLHINSLELGDSAVYFCASSQGPYSGNTIYFGEGSWLTVV.

This clonotype was counted at least ten times. The gene calls are TRBV18 and TRBJ2-3, with D possibly matching TRBD2 (5 bases). The V end was cut by 3 bases, the J end by 0 bases, with 7 bases between. The CDR3 has 14 residues. Germline CDR1 reads KGHSH; CDR2 reads LQKENI. In nucleotides, the CDR3 is TGTGCCAGCTCACCGCTAGCTAGCACAGATACGCAGTATTTT. This translates into CASSPLASTDTQYF.

This clonotype was seen only a few times. The genes are TRBV18 and TRBJ2-3; D may be TRBD1 (5 bases). CDR1 is KGHSH, CDR2 LQKENI, per germline. V was shortened by 2 bases and J by 2 bases, with 11 bases between the two germline ends. This CDR3 comprises 15 residues. CDR3 protein: CASSPRGLDTDTQYF. The CDR3 region has the DNA TGTGCCAGCTCACCAAGGGGCCTGGACACAGATACGCAGTATTTT.

The V gene is TRBV4-3, the J gene TRBJ2-7, with 9 bases identical to TRBD1. V was pared by 0 bases and J by 0 bases, with 9 bases of the junction left unmatched. This CDR3 comprises 18 residues. Germline CDR1 reads LGHNA; CDR2 reads YSLEER. CDR3 nucleotide sequence: TGCGCCAGCAGCCAAGACTGGGGCACGGGACAGGGCTCCTACGAGCAGTACTTC. Encoded protein: CASSQDWGTGQGSYEQYF.

The CDR3 spells CASSQTAGVQETQYF. Here the CDR3 DNA reads TGCGCCAGCAGCCAAACCGCGGGGGTCCAAGAGACCCAGTACTTC. This chain joins TRBV4-1 and TRBJ2-5; 7 bases are shared with TRBD2. The CDR3 is 15 residues long. CDR1 and CDR2 from the germline V gene are MGHRA and YSYEKL. The J segment lost 1 base and the V segment lost 2 bases, leaving 4 bases of the junction unmatched.

J is TRBJ2-7 and V is TRBV20-1, with a weak D call TRBD1 (6 bases). Trimming removed 0 bases from V and 1 base from J, with 13 bases in between. This CDR3 is 15 amino acids long. Germline V gene sequence: CDR1 DFQATT, CDR2 SNEGSKA (reference sequence). The CDR3 here is CSARDIKGQSYEQYF. DNA of the CDR3: TGCAGTGCTAGAGATATTAAAGGACAGTCCTACGAGCAGTACTTC.

Of note for this clonotype: This may be a read error: a much more frequent sequence differs by one nucleotide. This chain connects TRBV20-1 to TRBJ2-5, with D uncertain. V was trimmed by 3 bases and J by 1 base, leaving 9 bases between them. Germline CDR1 and CDR2: DFQATT and SNEGSKA (reference sequence). The CDR3 is made up of 13 amino acids. CDR3 nucleotides: TGCAGTGCTAGTCAGAACTTCCAAGAGACCCAGTACTTC. This gives the protein CSASQNFQETQYF.

The chain employs TRBV29-1 and TRBJ2-5; perhaps TRBD1 as D (6 bases). The germline CDR1 and CDR2 sequences are SQVTM and ANQGSEA. CDR3 length equals 16 residues. Trimming removed 3 bases from V and 0 bases from J, with 17 bases in between. The CDR3 protein is CSVDNPTGLYQETQYF. In nucleotides, the CDR3 is TGCAGCGTTGACAACCCAACAGGGCTGTACCAAGAGACCCAGTACTTC.

This sequence joins TRBV6-5 and TRBJ1-1, with TRBD1 as a possible D gene (5 bases). Trimming took 0 bases from V and 4 from J, leaving 15 bases between them. The CDR3 spans 16 residues. From germline, CDR1 is MNHEY and CDR2 SVGAGI. The CDR3 region has the DNA TGTGCCAGCAGTTACTCTGGTGTACGGGGCCCCACTGAAGCTTTCTTT. It specifies CASSYSGVRGPTEAFF.

This clonotype has ten or more counts. The chain recombines TRBV9 with TRBJ1-5; D is ambiguous. Germline CDR1 SGDLS, CDR2 YYNGEE. The CDR3 has 14 residues. V was clipped by 0 bases and J by 0 bases, with 4 bases between them. Here the CDR3 DNA reads TGTGCCAGCAGCGTAGGAGGTAGCAATCAGCCCCAGCATTTT. Translation gives CASSVGGSNQPQHF. Full variable domain (missing parts from reference TRBV9 and TRBJ1-5): DSGVTQTPKHLITATGQRVTLRCSPRSGDLSVYWYQQSLDQGLQFLIQYYNGEERAKGNILERFSAQQFPDLHSELNLSSLELGDSALYFCASSVGGSNQPQHFGDGTRLSIL.